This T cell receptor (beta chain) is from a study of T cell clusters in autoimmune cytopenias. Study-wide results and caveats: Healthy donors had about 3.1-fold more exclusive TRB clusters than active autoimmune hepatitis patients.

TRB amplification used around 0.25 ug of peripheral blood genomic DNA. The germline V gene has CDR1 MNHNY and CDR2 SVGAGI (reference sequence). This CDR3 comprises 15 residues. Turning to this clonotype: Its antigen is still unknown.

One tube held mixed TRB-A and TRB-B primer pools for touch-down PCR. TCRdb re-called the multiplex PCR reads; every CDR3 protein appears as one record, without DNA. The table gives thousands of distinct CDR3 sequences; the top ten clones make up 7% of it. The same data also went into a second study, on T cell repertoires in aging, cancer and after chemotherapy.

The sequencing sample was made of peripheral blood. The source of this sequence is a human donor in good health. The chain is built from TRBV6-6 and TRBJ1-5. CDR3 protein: CASSSPGQAWQPQHF.